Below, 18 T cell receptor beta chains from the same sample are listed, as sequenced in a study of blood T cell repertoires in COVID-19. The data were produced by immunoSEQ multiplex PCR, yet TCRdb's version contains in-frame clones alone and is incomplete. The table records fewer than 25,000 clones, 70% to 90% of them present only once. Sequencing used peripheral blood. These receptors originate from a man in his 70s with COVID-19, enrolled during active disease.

The CDR3 protein is CASSLARDYEQYF. CDR3 DNA: TGTGCCAGCAGCTTAGCGCGAGACTACGAGCAGTACTTC. This sequence joins TRBV7-6 and TRBJ2-7; D is ambiguous. There are 13 residues in the CDR3. Looked up from germline, CDR1 is SGHVS and CDR2 is FNYEAQ. Trimming removed 0 bases from V and 3 bases from J, with 6 bases in between.

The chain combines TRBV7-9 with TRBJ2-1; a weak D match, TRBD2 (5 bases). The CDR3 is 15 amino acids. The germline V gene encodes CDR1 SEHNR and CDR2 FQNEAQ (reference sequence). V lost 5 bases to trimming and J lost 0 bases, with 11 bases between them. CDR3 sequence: CASSPSGSSYNEQFF. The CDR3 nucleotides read TGTGCCAGCAGCCCAAGCGGAAGCTCCTACAATGAGCAGTTCTTC. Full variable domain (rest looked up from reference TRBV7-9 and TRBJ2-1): DTGVSQNPRHKITKRGQNVTFRCDPISEHNRLYWYRQTLGQGPEFLTYFQNEAQLEKSRLLSDRFSAERPKGSFSTLEIQRTEQGDSAMYLCASSPSGSSYNEQFFGPGTRLTVL.

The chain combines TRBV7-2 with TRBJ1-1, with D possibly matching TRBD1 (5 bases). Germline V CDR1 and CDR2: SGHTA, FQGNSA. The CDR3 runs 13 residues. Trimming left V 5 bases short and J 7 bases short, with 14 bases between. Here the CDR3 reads CASSPSRVIEAFF. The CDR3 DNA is TGTGCCAGCAGCCCAAGCAGGGTTATTGAAGCTTTCTTT.

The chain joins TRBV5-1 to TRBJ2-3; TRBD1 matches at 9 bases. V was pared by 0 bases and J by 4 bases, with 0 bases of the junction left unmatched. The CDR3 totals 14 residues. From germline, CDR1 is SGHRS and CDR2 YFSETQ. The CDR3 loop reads CASSLGQGADTQYF. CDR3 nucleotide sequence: TGCGCCAGCAGCTTGGGACAGGGGGCAGATACGCAGTATTTT.

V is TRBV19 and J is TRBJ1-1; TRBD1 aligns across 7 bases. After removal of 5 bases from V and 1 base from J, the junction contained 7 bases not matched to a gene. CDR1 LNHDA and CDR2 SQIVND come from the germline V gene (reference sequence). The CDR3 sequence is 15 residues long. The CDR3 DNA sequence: TGTGCCAGTAGTTCACCGGGACAGTGGAACACTGAAGCTTTCTTT. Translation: CASSSPGQWNTEAFF.

The DNA of the CDR3 is TGCGCCAGCAGCCCCGGGACTAGCGGGAGAGGGGGAGAGACCCAGTACTTC. Translating it yields CASSPGTSGRGGETQYF. The chain carries TRBV5-1 and TRBJ2-5; 14 bases align to TRBD2. Germline V CDR1 and CDR2: SGHRS, YFSETQ. With V trimmed by 4 bases and J by 4 bases, 9 bases remained unmatched. CDR3 length equals 17 residues.

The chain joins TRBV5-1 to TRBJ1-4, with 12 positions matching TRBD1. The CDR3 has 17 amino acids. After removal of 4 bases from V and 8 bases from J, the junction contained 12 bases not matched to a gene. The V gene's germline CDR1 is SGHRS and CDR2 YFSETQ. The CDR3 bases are TGCGCCAGCAGCCGCCCCGGGACAGGGGGCAGTGACGAAAAACTGTTTTTT. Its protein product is CASSRPGTGGSDEKLFF.

The CDR3 sequence: CASSELAGETQYF. DNA for the CDR3: TGTGCCAGCAGTGAACTAGCGGGAGAGACCCAGTACTTC. The chain recombines TRBV6-1 with TRBJ2-5; 8 bases are a match to TRBD2. The CDR3 contains 13 residues. CDR1 is MNHNS, CDR2 SASEGT, per germline. The V segment lost 2 bases and the J segment 4 bases; nucleotides outside the gene matches: 0.

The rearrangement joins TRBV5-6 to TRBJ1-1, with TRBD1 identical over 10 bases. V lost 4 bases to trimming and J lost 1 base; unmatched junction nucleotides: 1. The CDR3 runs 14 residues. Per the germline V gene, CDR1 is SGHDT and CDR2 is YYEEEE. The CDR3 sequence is CASSRDRGNTEAFF. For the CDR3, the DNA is TGTGCCAGCAGCCGGGACAGGGGGAACACTGAAGCTTTCTTT.

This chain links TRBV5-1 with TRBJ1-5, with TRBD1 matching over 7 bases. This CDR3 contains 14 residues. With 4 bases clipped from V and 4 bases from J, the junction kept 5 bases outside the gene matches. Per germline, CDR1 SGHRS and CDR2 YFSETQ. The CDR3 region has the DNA TGCGCCAGCAGCCCTCAGGGACAGAATCAGCCCCAGCATTTT. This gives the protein CASSPQGQNQPQHF. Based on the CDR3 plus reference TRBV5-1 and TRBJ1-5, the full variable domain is KAGVTQTPRYLIKTRGQQVTLSCSPISGHRSVSWYQQTPGQGLQFLFEYFSETQRNKGNFPGRFSGRQFSNSRSEMNVSTLELGDSALYLCASSPQGQNQPQHFGDGTRLSIL.

The CDR3 is CASSSGTGPSSGANVLTF. The CDR3 coding sequence is TGTGCCAGCAGCTCCGGGACAGGGCCTTCCTCTGGGGCCAACGTCCTGACTTTC. V is TRBV5-4 and J is TRBJ2-6, with 9 bases aligning to TRBD1. Germline values: CDR1 SGHNT, CDR2 YYREEE (reference sequence). This CDR3 contains 18 residues. The trim removed 3 bases at V and 0 bases at J, leaving 7 bases unmatched.

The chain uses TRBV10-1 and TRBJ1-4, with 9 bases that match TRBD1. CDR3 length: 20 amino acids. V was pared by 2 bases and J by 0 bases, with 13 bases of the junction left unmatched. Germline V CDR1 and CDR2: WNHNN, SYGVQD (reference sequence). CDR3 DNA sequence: TGCGCCAGCAGTGAGCCGAGGGACAGGGAAAGAAGAGCAACTAATGAAAAACTGTTTTTT. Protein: CASSEPRDRERRATNEKLFF.

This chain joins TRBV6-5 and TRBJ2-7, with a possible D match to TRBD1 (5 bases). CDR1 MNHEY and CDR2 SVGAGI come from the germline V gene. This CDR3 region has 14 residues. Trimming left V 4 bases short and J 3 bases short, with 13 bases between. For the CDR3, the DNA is TGTGCCAGCAGTTGGGGTGAAGGGGTCTACGAGCAGTACTTC. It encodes CASSWGEGVYEQYF.

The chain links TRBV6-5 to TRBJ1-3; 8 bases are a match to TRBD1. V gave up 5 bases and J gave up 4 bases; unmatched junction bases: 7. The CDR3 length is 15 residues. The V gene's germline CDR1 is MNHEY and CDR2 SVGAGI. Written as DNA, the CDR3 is TGTGCCAGCAGTCCGACAGGGGCGCGGGGAAACACCATATATTTT. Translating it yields CASSPTGARGNTIYF.

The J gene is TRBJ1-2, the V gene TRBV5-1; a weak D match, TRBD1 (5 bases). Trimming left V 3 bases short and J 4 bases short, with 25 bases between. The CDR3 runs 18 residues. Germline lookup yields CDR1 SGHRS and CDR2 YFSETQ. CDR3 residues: CASSSRLVGGGASYGYTF. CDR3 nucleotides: TGCGCCAGCAGCTCACGCTTGGTGGGGGGAGGGGCAAGCTATGGCTACACCTTC.

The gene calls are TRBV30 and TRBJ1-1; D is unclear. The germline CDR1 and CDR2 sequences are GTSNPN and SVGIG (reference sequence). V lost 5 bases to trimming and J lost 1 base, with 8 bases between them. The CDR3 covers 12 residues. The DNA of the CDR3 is TGTGCCTGGGGGGTGGCGAACACTGAAGCTTTCTTT. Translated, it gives CAWGVANTEAFF. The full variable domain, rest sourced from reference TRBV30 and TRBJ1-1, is SQTIHQWPATLVQPVGSPLSLECTVEGTSNPNLYWYRQAAGRGLQLLFYSVGIGQISSEVPQNLSASRPQDRQFILSSKKLLLSDSGFYLCAWGVANTEAFFGQGTRLTVV.

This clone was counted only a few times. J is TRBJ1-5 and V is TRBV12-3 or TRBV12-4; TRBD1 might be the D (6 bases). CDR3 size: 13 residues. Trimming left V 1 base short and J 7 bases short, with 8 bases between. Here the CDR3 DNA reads TGTGCCAGCAGTTTAGGGGGACACCAGCCCCAGCATTTT. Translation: CASSLGGHQPQHF.

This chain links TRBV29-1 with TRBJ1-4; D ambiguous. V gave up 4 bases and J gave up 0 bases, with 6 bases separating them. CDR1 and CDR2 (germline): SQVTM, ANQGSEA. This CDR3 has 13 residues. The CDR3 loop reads CSVAGATNEKLFF. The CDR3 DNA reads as TGCAGCGTTGCAGGCGCAACTAATGAAAAACTGTTTTTT.